A selection of T cell receptor beta chains follows, all from one sample in a study of shared clonotypes between healthy human individuals. The data were produced by immunoSEQ multiplex PCR, yet TCRdb's version contains in-frame clones alone and is incomplete. The sample shows around 1.4 million clones, less than 99% of them seen only once. Sequencing was done on a sample of naive CD4+ T cells sorted from blood. These TCRs come from a man aged 30 to 45 in good health. CDR3s include the opening cysteine and the closing phenylalanine or tryptophan. D genes are given only for firm matches. Some rows have no size entry. The others give once, few or many, or a class for an expanded clone.

D | J | V | size | CDR3 | DNA
TRBD1 | TRBJ2-7 | TRBV10-3 | . | CATTGTGSYEQYF | TGTGCCACGACGGGGACAGGATCCTACGAGCAGTACTTC
TRBD1 | TRBJ2-3 | TRBV6-1 | . | CASSEYRGQGPTDTQYF | TGTGCCAGCAGTGAATATCGGGGACAGGGGCCCACAGATACGCAGTATTTT
. | TRBJ2-7 | TRBV27 | . | CASSPRSIGRESDEQYF | TGTGCCAGCAGCCCCAGGTCTATAGGGCGGGAATCGGACGAGCAGTACTTC
. | TRBJ2-7 | TRBV11-2 | . | CASSLEGLADEQYF | TGTGCCAGCAGCTTAGAAGGCCTAGCCGACGAGCAGTACTTC
TRBD1 | TRBJ1-5 | TRBV7-9 | . | CASSFGTGLNQPQHF | TGTGCCAGCAGCTTTGGGACAGGGCTCAATCAGCCCCAGCATTTT
. | TRBJ2-1 | TRBV9 | . | CASSPAWTDVDEQFF | TGTGCCAGCAGCCCAGCGTGGACTGACGTGGATGAGCAGTTCTTC
TRBD1 | TRBJ1-1 | TRBV7-9 | . | CASSYGTGLNTEAFF | TGTGCCAGCAGTTACGGGACAGGACTGAACACTGAAGCTTTCTTT
. | TRBJ2-3 | TRBV2 | . | CAATPSLAESTDTQYF | TGTGCCGCCACCCCCTCCTTAGCGGAAAGCACAGATACGCAGTATTTT
TRBD1 | TRBJ1-5 | TRBV19 | . | CASSRDSFNQPQHF | TGTGCCAGTAGTAGGGACAGCTTCAATCAGCCCCAGCATTTT
. | TRBJ2-1 | TRBV6-6 | . | CASSYPEDEQFF | TGTGCCAGCAGTTACCCTGAAGATGAGCAGTTCTTC
. | TRBJ2-1 | TRBV9 | . | CASSPRRESSYNEQFF | TGTGCCAGCAGCCCTAGGCGGGAAAGCTCCTACAATGAGCAGTTCTTC
. | TRBJ1-5 | TRBV28 | . | CASSFPSGSGARQPQHF | TGTGCCAGCAGTTTTCCATCAGGGTCGGGGGCCCGTCAGCCCCAGCATTTT
. | TRBJ2-6 | TRBV2 | . | CATLDGNLNSGANVLTF | TGTGCCACCCTAGACGGAAACTTGAACTCTGGGGCCAACGTCCTGACTTTC
TRBD2 | TRBJ2-7 | TRBV6-6 | once | CASSPSGQREGYEQYF | TGTGCCAGCAGTCCTTCCGGACAGCGGGAGGGCTACGAGCAGTACTTC
. | TRBJ2-3 | TRBV11-3 | . | CASSSPGSDTQYF | TGTGCCAGCAGCTCCCCGGGGTCAGATACGCAGTATTTT
TRBD1 | TRBJ2-4 | TRBV7-8 | once | CASSRQGAVKNIQYF | TGTGCCAGCAGCCGACAGGGGGCTGTCAAAAACATTCAGTACTTC
. | TRBJ2-5 | TRBV5-6 | . | CASIPRDQETQYF | TGTGCCAGCATCCCGAGGGACCAAGAGACCCAGTACTTC
. | TRBJ2-2 | TRBV4-3 | . | CASSPRGGWTGELFF | TGCGCCAGCAGCCCGCGAGGGGGTTGGACCGGGGAGCTGTTTTTT
TRBD2 | TRBJ2-2 | TRBV5-1 | . | CASTTGSGQSNTGELFF | TGCGCCAGCACTACGGGTAGCGGGCAATCGAACACCGGGGAGCTGTTTTTT
. | TRBJ2-1 | TRBV29-1 | . | CSVTGRSSYNEQFF | TGCAGCGTAACAGGACGTAGCTCCTACAATGAGCAGTTCTTC
. | TRBJ2-3 | TRBV27 | . | CASSLAGTDYTDTQYF | TGTGCCAGCAGTTTAGCGGGGACGGACTACACAGATACGCAGTATTTT
TRBD1 | TRBJ1-1 | TRBV2 | . | CASSSQGGSTEAFF | TGTGCCAGCAGCTCTCAGGGGGGGAGCACTGAAGCTTTCTTT